The T cell receptor beta chain under discussion was sequenced for a study of cytomegalovirus exposure and HLA in healthy donors. General study points: Later genetic work tied a missense DCLRE1C variant to beta-chain V and J trimming. Later analysis suggested most CMV-associated TCR beta chains were HLA-restricted. When presence/absence was analysed, sequencing depth was taken to be roughly uniform across donors. The authors listed approximately 150 TCR beta chains as cytomegalovirus-associated.

Only a few counts were recorded for this clone. The target antigen is unknown. The CDR3 loop spans 14 amino acids. Germline V gene lookup returns CDR1 SGHRS and CDR2 YFSETQ. Trimming cost V 6 bases and J 9 bases, with 21 bases left between them. The PCR employed 60 Vbeta primers together with 13 Jbeta primers. TCRdb's copy holds only in-frame clones and misses some; the assay was immunoSEQ multiplex PCR. The sample shows under 200,000 clones, about four fifths of them seen only once. The chain employs TRBV5-1 and TRBJ2-5, with a tentative D call TRBD1 (8 bases). The sequenced sample consisted of PBMCs. This clonotype was obtained from a man in his forties in good health and CMV-seropositive. The CDR3 coding sequence is TGCGCCAGCACAAATGACAGGGGAGGGGCGGCCCAGTACTTC. It is translated as CASTNDRGGAAQYF.